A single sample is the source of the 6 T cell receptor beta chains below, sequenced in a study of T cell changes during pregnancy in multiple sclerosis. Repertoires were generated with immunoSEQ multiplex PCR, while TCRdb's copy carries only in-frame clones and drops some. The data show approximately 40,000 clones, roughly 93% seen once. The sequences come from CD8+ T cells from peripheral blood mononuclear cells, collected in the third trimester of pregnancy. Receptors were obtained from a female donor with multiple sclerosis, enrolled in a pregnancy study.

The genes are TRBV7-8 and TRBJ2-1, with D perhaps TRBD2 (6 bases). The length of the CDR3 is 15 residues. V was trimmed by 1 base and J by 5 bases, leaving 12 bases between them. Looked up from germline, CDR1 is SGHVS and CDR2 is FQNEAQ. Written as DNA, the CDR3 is TGTGCCAGCAGCTTAGTGGCGGGGCGCGACAATGAGCAGTTCTTC. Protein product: CASSLVAGRDNEQFF.

CDR3 sequence reads: CASSLEPPDTQYF. CDR3 nucleotide sequence: TGTGCCAGCAGCTTAGAGCCCCCAGATACGCAGTATTTT. The J gene is TRBJ2-3, the V gene TRBV7-6; D is ambiguous. CDR1 is SGHVS, CDR2 FNYEAQ, per germline. CDR3 size: 13 residues. Trimming left V 1 base short and J 4 bases short, with 6 bases between.

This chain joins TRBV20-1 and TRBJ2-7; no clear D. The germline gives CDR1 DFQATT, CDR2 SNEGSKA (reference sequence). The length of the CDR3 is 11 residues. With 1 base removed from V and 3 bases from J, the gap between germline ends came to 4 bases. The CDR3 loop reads CSARGLYEQYF. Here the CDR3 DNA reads TGCAGTGCTAGAGGACTCTACGAGCAGTACTTC.

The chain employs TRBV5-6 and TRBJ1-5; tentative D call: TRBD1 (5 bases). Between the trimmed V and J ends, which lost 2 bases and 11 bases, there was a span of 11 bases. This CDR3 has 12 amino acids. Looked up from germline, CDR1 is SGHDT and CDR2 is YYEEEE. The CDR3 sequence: CASSLGATTQHF. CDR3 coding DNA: TGTGCCAGCAGCTTAGGGGCCACCACCCAGCATTTT.

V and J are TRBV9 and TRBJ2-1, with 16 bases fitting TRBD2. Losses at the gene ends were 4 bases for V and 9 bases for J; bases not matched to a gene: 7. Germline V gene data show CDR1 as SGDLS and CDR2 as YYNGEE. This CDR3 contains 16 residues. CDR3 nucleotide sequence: TGTGCCAGCAGCTTGGGGACTAGCGGGGGGGCCGTTGAGCAGTTCTTC. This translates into CASSLGTSGGAVEQFF.

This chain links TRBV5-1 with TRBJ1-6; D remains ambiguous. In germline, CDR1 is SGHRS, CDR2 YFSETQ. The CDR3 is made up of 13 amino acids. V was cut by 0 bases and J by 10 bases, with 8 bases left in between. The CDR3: CASSLGVGSPLHF. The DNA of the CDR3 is TGCGCCAGCAGCTTGGGCGTGGGCTCACCCCTCCACTTT.